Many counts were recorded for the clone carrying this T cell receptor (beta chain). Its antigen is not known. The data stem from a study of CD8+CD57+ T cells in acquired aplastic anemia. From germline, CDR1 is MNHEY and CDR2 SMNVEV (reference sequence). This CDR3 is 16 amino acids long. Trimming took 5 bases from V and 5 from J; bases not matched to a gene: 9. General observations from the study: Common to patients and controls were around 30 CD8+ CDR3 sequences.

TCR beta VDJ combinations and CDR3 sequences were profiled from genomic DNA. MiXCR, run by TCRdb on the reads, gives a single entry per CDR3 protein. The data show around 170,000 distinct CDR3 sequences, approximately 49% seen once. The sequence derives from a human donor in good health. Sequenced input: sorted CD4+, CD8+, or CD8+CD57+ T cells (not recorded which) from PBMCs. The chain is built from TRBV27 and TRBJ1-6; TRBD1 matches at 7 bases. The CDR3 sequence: CASSDSGTANNSPLHF. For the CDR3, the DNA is TGTGCCAGCAGTGATTCCGGGACAGCTAATAATTCACCCCTCCACTTT.